These 31 T cell receptor beta chains were sequenced from one sample in a study of lymphopenia after photon versus proton radiotherapy. Some clones are missing from TCRdb's copy, which holds only in-frame ones; the method was immunoSEQ multiplex PCR. In the table there are 89,000 or so clones, around four fifths of which are singletons. The specimen was peripheral blood, collected from a patient treated with proton-based radiotherapy. The receptors were sampled from a man aged 55 to 70 with pancreatic cancer.

The J gene is TRBJ2-7, the V gene TRBV4-2, with TRBD1 as a possible D gene (5 bases). The CDR3 length is 16 residues. The V gene's germline CDR1 is LGHNA and CDR2 YNFKEQ. Trimming left V 1 base short and J 2 bases short, with 15 bases between. The CDR3 is CASSQVSPGHAYEQYF. As DNA, the CDR3 is TGTGCCAGCAGCCAAGTCTCCCCCGGACATGCCTACGAGCAGTACTTC.

The rearrangement links TRBV5-1 to TRBJ2-5, with 10 positions matching TRBD2. The CDR3 length is 15 residues. Germline loops: CDR1 SGHRS, CDR2 YFSETQ. V lost 1 base and J lost 5; bases outside the gene matches: 5. CDR3 sequence (DNA): TGCGCCAGCAGCTTGACTAGCGGGGAGGGGGAGACCCAGTACTTC. It encodes CASSLTSGEGETQYF.

The genes are TRBV5-1 and TRBJ1-2; 8 bases are a match to TRBD1. This CDR3 contains 13 residues. Germline assignment: CDR1 SGHRS and CDR2 YFSETQ. Trimming took 4 bases from V and 10 from J; bases not matched to a gene: 9. CDR3 sequence reads: CASSPDRENDYTF. Written as DNA, the CDR3 is TGCGCCAGCAGCCCGGACAGGGAGAACGACTACACCTTC.

The chain couples TRBV14 to TRBJ2-7; TRBD2 is a possible D gene (5 bases). The CDR3 runs 16 residues. Germline CDR1 reads SGHDN; CDR2 reads FVKESK. V gave up 4 bases and J gave up 6 bases, with 22 bases separating them. The CDR3 DNA reads TGTGCCAGCAGCCTAGGGTTGAGCGGCCTTAAGTCCGAGCAGTACTTC. Its translation: CASSLGLSGLKSEQYF. The variable domain in full, completed from reference TRBV14 and TRBJ2-7, reads EAGVTQFPSHSVIEKGQTVTLRCDPISGHDNLYWYRRVMGKEIKFLLHFVKESKQDESGMPNNRFLAERTGGTYSTLKVQPAELEDSGVYFCASSLGLSGLKSEQYFGPGTRLTVT.

This chain uses TRBV7-2 with TRBJ2-5; D is ambiguous. V was clipped by 5 bases and J by 8 bases, with 15 bases between them. The CDR3 loop spans 13 amino acids. Germline lookup yields CDR1 SGHTA and CDR2 FQGNSA. DNA for the CDR3: TGTGCCAGCAGCACAGATACCGCTGGAACCCAGTACTTC. Translating gives CASSTDTAGTQYF. The full variable domain, rest sourced from reference TRBV7-2 and TRBJ2-5, is GAGVSQSPSNKVTEKGKDVELRCDPISGHTALYWYRQSLGQGLEFLIYFQGNSAPDKSGLPSDRFSAERTGGSVSTLTIQRTQQEDSAVYLCASSTDTAGTQYFGPGTRLLVL.

This sequence joins TRBV4-3 and TRBJ2-1; D unclear. Germline V CDR1 and CDR2: LGHNA, YSLEER. The CDR3 covers 14 residues. The germline V and J ends were trimmed by 0 bases and 8 bases, with 11 bases remaining between them. The chain's CDR3 is CASSQDASEDEQFF. In nucleotides, the CDR3 is TGCGCCAGCAGCCAAGATGCCAGCGAGGATGAGCAGTTCTTC.

The J gene is TRBJ2-1, the V gene TRBV29-1; 10 bases are a match to TRBD1. V shed 5 bases and J 9 bases; nucleotides not matched to a gene: 22. CDR1 SQVTM and CDR2 ANQGSEA come from the germline V gene. The CDR3 totals 18 residues. The CDR3 DNA reads TGCAGCGTTAGTCCCCGGGGACAGGGGATCCCCTCACATATTGAGCAGTTCTTC. Its protein product is CSVSPRGQGIPSHIEQFF.

The chain combines TRBV13 with TRBJ2-7; TRBD2 is a possible D gene (6 bases). V dropped 5 bases and J dropped 7 bases, with 18 bases sitting between them. This CDR3 comprises 14 residues. The germline V gene has CDR1 PRHDT and CDR2 FYEKMQ (reference sequence). The CDR3 loop is CASSTYGGYLEQYF. In DNA, the CDR3 is TGTGCCAGCAGCACGTACGGGGGTTATTTGGAGCAGTACTTC.

This clone was found once. This chain connects TRBV7-3 to TRBJ1-1; no definite D call. Germline CDR1 SGHTA, CDR2 FQGTGA. The CDR3 has 14 residues. With 5 bases removed from V and 3 bases from J, the gap between germline ends came to 13 bases. CDR3 in DNA: TGTGCCAGCAGCCCCGGGTCAGACCACACTGAAGCTTTCTTT. Translation: CASSPGSDHTEAFF.

The gene calls are TRBV28 and TRBJ1-3; D is undetermined. The CDR3 totals 11 residues. The germline CDR1 and CDR2 sequences are MDHEN and SYDVKM. The V end lost 3 bases, the J end lost 7 bases, and 4 bases lay between the germline ends. The CDR3 bases are TGTGCCAGCAGTTTCTCTAACACCATATATTTT. The encoded protein is CASSFSNTIYF.

This clone was detected once. The chain recombines TRBV28 with TRBJ2-2; the D gene is possibly TRBD2 (6 bases). Between the trimmed V and J ends, which lost 5 bases and 5 bases, there was a span of 15 bases. Germline assignment: CDR1 MDHEN and CDR2 SYDVKM. This CDR3 contains 15 residues. The CDR3 DNA reads as TGTGCCAGCAGTCAACCGGGACTCAAAACCGGGGAGCTGTTTTTT. Its protein is CASSQPGLKTGELFF.

This clone has a handful of counts. This chain joins TRBV5-4 and TRBJ2-1, with 11 bases that match TRBD2. J was trimmed by 7 bases and V by 3 bases; bases with no gene match: 6. Germline V lookup: CDR1 SGHNT, CDR2 YYREEE (reference sequence). The CDR3 is 15 amino acids. The CDR3 loop reads CASSSLAGGLNEQFF. For the CDR3, the DNA is TGTGCCAGCAGCTCCTTAGCGGGAGGGTTGAATGAGCAGTTCTTC.

The chain links TRBV6-1 to TRBJ1-1, with a tentative D call TRBD1 (6 bases). The length of the CDR3 is 14 residues. Looked up from germline, CDR1 is MNHNS and CDR2 is SASEGT. V lost 8 bases to trimming and J lost 5 bases, with 18 bases between them. The CDR3 DNA sequence: TGTGCCAGCCTAAACGAACAGGGCTCGACTGAAGCTTTCTTT. The encoded protein is CASLNEQGSTEAFF.

The rearrangement uses TRBV11-1 and TRBJ2-7; D may be TRBD1 (6 bases). CDR1 is SGHAT, CDR2 FQDESV, per germline (reference sequence). V shed 5 bases and J shed 5 bases, with 16 bases lying between them. The CDR3 runs to 14 residues. The CDR3 region is CASSRSTGLNEQYF. CDR3 bases: TGTGCCAGCAGCCGCTCCACAGGGTTGAACGAGCAGTACTTC.

The chain is built from TRBV11-2 and TRBJ2-7, with TRBD2 identical over 8 bases. Trimming removed 6 bases from V and 7 bases from J; junction bases left unmatched: 14. This CDR3 comprises 15 residues. Germline assignment: CDR1 SGHAT and CDR2 FQNNGV. This chain's CDR3 is CASSPSGSQTMEQYF. CDR3 coding DNA: TGTGCCAGCAGTCCCAGCGGGAGCCAGACGATGGAGCAGTACTTC.

The chain joins TRBV2 to TRBJ1-1, with D hard to call. From germline, CDR1 is SNHLY and CDR2 FYNNEI. The germline V and J ends were trimmed by 5 bases and 1 base, with 11 bases remaining between them. This CDR3 spans 14 amino acids. CDR3 in amino acids: CASSPSPPNTEAFF. CDR3 in DNA: TGTGCCAGCAGTCCTTCGCCACCGAACACTGAAGCTTTCTTT.

This chain uses TRBV2 with TRBJ2-2, with 13 bases aligning to TRBD2. Germline V CDR1 and CDR2: SNHLY, FYNNEI. The CDR3 is 15 residues long. The V segment lost 6 bases and the J segment 8 bases; nucleotides outside the gene matches: 6. The CDR3 DNA follows: TGTGCCAGCAGGGGACTAGCGGGGAGGTCTGGGGAGCTGTTTTTT. This translates into CASRGLAGRSGELFF.

The chain carries TRBV25-1 and TRBJ2-1; a weak D match, TRBD1 (5 bases). Germline CDR1 is MGHDK and CDR2 is SYGVNS. Trimming took off 2 bases at V and 0 bases at J, with 8 bases between the two ends. The CDR3 has 15 residues. The CDR3 region has the DNA TGTGCCAGCAGTGAAGGGGCAAGCTCCTACAATGAGCAGTTCTTC. The encoded protein is CASSEGASSYNEQFF. The complete variable domain, with remaining parts taken from reference TRBV25-1 and TRBJ2-1, reads EADIYQTPRYLVIGTGKKITLECSQTMGHDKMYWYQQDPGMELHLIHYSYGVNSTEKGDLSSESTVSRIRTEHFPLTLESARPSHTSQYLCASSEGASSYNEQFFGPGTRLTVL.

The rearrangement joins TRBV28 to TRBJ2-7; D call uncertain. Germline V lookup: CDR1 MDHEN, CDR2 SYDVKM. The CDR3 is 13 residues long. V was clipped by 5 bases and J by 2 bases, with 10 bases between them. The CDR3 nucleotides read TGTGCCAGCAGTCGCCAGAATCCCTACGAGCAGTACTTC. Translated, it gives CASSRQNPYEQYF. The variable domain in full, completed from reference TRBV28 and TRBJ2-7, reads DVKVTQSSRYLVKRTGEKVFLECVQDMDHENMFWYRQDPGLGLRLIYFSYDVKMKEKGDIPEGYSVSREKKERFSLILESASTNQTSMYLCASSRQNPYEQYFGPGTRLTVT.

This clone came up a few times. This chain uses TRBV28 with TRBJ1-2; D remains ambiguous. Germline-derived CDR1 and CDR2 are MDHEN and SYDVKM. Trimming left V 5 bases short and J 4 bases short, with 14 bases between. The CDR3 is 14 amino acids. In DNA, the CDR3 is TGTGCCAGCAGTAACCGGGGTCCCCCCTATGGCTACACCTTC. Protein sequence: CASSNRGPPYGYTF.

The chain joins TRBV4-3 to TRBJ1-2; no clear D gene. Trimming pared 0 bases from V and 3 bases from J, leaving 11 bases between. CDR1 and CDR2 (germline): LGHNA, YSLEER. The CDR3 sequence is 15 residues long. CDR3 region: CASSQDPSRDYGYTF. CDR3 in DNA: TGCGCCAGCAGCCAAGATCCCTCGAGGGACTATGGCTACACCTTC.

The chain is built from TRBV11-2 and TRBJ2-5; 10 bases agree with TRBD2. The trim removed 5 bases at V and 5 bases at J, leaving 11 bases unmatched. This CDR3 spans 16 amino acids. Germline-derived CDR1 and CDR2 are SGHAT and FQNNGV. CDR3 sequence reads: CASSPNLAGAVETQYF. The CDR3 DNA reads TGTGCCAGCAGCCCAAACCTAGCGGGAGCCGTGGAGACCCAGTACTTC.

The rearrangement joins TRBV2 to TRBJ1-2; TRBD1 agrees at 7 bases. Germline CDR1 is SNHLY and CDR2 is FYNNEI. The CDR3 spans 14 residues. Germline trimming cut 7 bases from V and 3 bases from J; bases unmatched to any gene: 8. CDR3 protein: CASKITGTDYGYTF. The CDR3 coding sequence is TGTGCCAGCAAAATCACCGGGACAGACTATGGCTACACCTTC.

V gene TRBV11-3 combines with J gene TRBJ1-3; 7 bases are shared with TRBD1. This CDR3 has 15 residues. Looked up from germline, CDR1 is SGHNT and CDR2 is YENEEA. J gave up 3 bases and V 5 bases, and 7 bases lay outside the gene matches. The CDR3 reads CASSPITGVGNTIYF. In DNA, the CDR3 is TGTGCCAGCAGCCCAATCACAGGGGTTGGAAACACCATATATTTT.

This chain joins TRBV14 and TRBJ2-1, with TRBD2 identical over 7 bases. V trimming: 1 base; J trimming: 10 bases; junction bases outside the gene matches: 10. The CDR3 has 15 residues. CDR1 is SGHDN, CDR2 FVKESK, per germline. CDR3 DNA: TGTGCCAGCAGCCAAGCTCTAGCGAGAGCGGGGGAGCAGTTCTTC. Amino acids: CASSQALARAGEQFF.

The rearrangement joins TRBV30 to TRBJ2-7; 8 nucleotides match TRBD1. The CDR3 loop spans 14 amino acids. Germline trimming cut 1 base from V and 5 bases from J; bases unmatched to any gene: 7. Germline V gene lookup returns CDR1 GTSNPN and CDR2 SVGIG (reference sequence). CDR3 DNA: TGTGCCTGGAGTGCCAGGGGGCGACTAGACGAGCAGTACTTC. It codes for CAWSARGRLDEQYF. Variable domain in full (rest from reference TRBV30 and TRBJ2-7): SQTIHQWPATLVQPVGSPLSLECTVEGTSNPNLYWYRQAAGRGLQLLFYSVGIGQISSEVPQNLSASRPQDRQFILSSKKLLLSDSGFYLCAWSARGRLDEQYFGPGTRLTVT.

The chain carries TRBV28 and TRBJ2-7; D is unclear. The CDR3 spans 14 residues. V was pared by 6 bases and J by 3 bases, with 15 bases between. Per the germline V gene, CDR1 is MDHEN and CDR2 is SYDVKM. The CDR3 region has the DNA TGTGCCAGCAGGGCCCTTGGGTCCTTCTACGAGCAGTACTTC. Residues: CASRALGSFYEQYF.

The J gene is TRBJ2-2, the V gene TRBV7-2, with 8 bases identical to TRBD2. CDR1 is SGHTA and CDR2 is FQGNSA in the germline V gene. This CDR3 is built from 16 residues. V gave up 1 base and J gave up 3 bases; unmatched junction bases: 4. The CDR3 sequence: CASSLVAGRDTGELFF. Here the CDR3 DNA reads TGTGCCAGCAGCTTAGTAGCGGGACGAGACACCGGGGAGCTGTTTTTT.

In this sample, this clone turned up once. V usage is TRBV19 and J usage is TRBJ1-1; no clear D gene. Germline values: CDR1 LNHDA, CDR2 SQIVND (reference sequence). V was shortened by 3 bases and J by 2 bases, with 19 bases between the two germline ends. This CDR3 contains 17 residues. Written as DNA, the CDR3 is TGTGCCAGTAGTATTTTCTCGGTTAAGGGTCCAAACACTGAAGCTTTCTTT. Amino acids: CASSIFSVKGPNTEAFF.

The chain combines TRBV27 with TRBJ1-5; D remains ambiguous. V was pared by 1 base and J by 0 bases, with 13 bases between. Looked up from germline, CDR1 is MNHEY and CDR2 is SMNVEV (reference sequence). This CDR3 spans 17 amino acids. The CDR3 is CASSLWGGEYSNQPQHF. CDR3 DNA: TGTGCCAGCAGTTTATGGGGTGGGGAATATAGCAATCAGCCCCAGCATTTT.

The genes are TRBV28 and TRBJ2-4; possible D gene TRBD2, 5 bases. The CDR3 has 13 residues. Trimming took 11 bases from V and 0 from J, leaving 11 bases between them. Germline values: CDR1 MDHEN, CDR2 SYDVKM. CDR3 sequence (DNA): TGTGCCTCCTCCGGGGTAGCCAAAAACATTCAGTACTTC. Translating gives CASSGVAKNIQYF.